The source of this T cell receptor (beta chain) is a study of CD8 T cells in Susac syndrome. Overall study context: The sequenced Susac syndrome patients included about six who had clinically active disease and under 10 who were in remission. Study findings and constraints: Only a relatively small number of individuals were included in the TCR sequencing and HLA analysis.

Trimming took off 1 base at V and 4 bases at J, with 6 bases between the two ends. This CDR3 comprises 13 residues. CDR1 is SGDLS and CDR2 is YYNGEE in the germline V gene. In the case of this clonotype: Its specificity is unknown.

RNA was extracted with the RNeasy kit, and a quantity of roughly 0.5 to 1 ug was reverse transcribed using random hexamers. With immunoSEQ multiplex PCR, TCR beta CDR3 was amplified across 54 Vbeta and 13 Jbeta. One entry per CDR3 protein, called by TCRdb with MiXCR from the immunoSEQ multiplex PCR reads. Altogether roughly 88,000 distinct CDR3 sequences are present, roughly 96% being singletons, with the ten largest covering approximately 0.42%. The gene calls are TRBV9 and TRBJ2-1; D might be TRBD2 (5 bases). This TCR derives from a human donor with Susac syndrome. The specimen was CD8+ T cells from PBMCs. Here the CDR3 reads CASSVPGYNEQFF. Written as DNA, the CDR3 is TGTGCCAGCAGCGTACCGGGATACAATGAGCAGTTCTTC.